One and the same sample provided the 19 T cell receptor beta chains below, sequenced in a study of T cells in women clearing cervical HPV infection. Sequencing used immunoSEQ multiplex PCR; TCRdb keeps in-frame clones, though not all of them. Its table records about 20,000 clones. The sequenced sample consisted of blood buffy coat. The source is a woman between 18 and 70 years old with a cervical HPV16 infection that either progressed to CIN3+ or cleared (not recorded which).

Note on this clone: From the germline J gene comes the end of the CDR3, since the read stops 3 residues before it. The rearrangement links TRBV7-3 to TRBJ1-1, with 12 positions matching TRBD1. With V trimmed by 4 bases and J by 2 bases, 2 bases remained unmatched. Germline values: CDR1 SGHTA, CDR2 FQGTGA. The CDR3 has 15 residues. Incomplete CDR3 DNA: TGTGCCAGCAGCTCCGGGACAGGGGGCAACACTGAA. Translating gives CASSSGTGGNTE. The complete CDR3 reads CASSSGTGGNTEAFF. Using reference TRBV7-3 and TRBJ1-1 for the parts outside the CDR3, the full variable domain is GAGVSQTPSNKVTEKGKYVELRCDPISGHTALYWYRQSLGQGPEFLIYFQGTGAADDSGLPNDRFFAVRPEGSVSTLKIQRTERGDSAVYLCASSSGTGGNTEAFFGQGTRLTVV.

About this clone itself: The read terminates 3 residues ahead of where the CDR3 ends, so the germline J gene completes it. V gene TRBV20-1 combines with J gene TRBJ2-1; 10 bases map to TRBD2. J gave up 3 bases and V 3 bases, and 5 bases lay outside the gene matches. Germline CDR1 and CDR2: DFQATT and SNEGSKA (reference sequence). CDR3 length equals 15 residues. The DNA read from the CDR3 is TGCAGTGCTAGCAAATCTAGCGGGGGCTACAATGAG. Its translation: CSASKSSGGYNE. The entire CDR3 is CSASKSSGGYNEQFF.

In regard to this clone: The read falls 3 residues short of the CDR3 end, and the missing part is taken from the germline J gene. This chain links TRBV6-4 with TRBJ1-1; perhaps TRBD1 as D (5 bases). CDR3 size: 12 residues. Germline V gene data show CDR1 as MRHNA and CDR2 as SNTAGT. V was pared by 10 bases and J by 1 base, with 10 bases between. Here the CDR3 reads CATARGNTEAFF. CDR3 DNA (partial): TGTGCCACCGCGAGGGGGAACACTGAA.

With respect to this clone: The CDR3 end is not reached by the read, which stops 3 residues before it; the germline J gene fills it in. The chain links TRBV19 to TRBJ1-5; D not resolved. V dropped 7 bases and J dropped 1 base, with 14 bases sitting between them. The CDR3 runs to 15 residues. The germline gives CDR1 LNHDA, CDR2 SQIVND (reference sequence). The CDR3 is CASTVGGRSNQPQHF. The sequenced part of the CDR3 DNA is TGTGCCAGTACCGTCGGCGGCAGAAGCAATCAGCCC.

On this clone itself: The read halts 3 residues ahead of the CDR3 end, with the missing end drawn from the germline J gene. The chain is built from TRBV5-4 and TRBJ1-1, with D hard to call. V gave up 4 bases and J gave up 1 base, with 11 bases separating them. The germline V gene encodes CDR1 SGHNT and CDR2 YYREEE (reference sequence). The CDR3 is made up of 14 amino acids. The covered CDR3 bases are TGTGCCAGCAGCCCTACGTGGGCGAACACTGAA. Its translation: CASSPTWANTE. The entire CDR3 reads CASSPTWANTEAFF.

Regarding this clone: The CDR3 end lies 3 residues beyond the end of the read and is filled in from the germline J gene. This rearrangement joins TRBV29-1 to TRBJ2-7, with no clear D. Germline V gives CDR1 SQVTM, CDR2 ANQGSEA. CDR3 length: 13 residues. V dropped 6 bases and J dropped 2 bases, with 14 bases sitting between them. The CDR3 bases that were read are TGCAGCGTGCTAGTTCGAGGTCCCTACGAG. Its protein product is CSVLVRGPYE. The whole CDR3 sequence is CSVLVRGPYEQYF.

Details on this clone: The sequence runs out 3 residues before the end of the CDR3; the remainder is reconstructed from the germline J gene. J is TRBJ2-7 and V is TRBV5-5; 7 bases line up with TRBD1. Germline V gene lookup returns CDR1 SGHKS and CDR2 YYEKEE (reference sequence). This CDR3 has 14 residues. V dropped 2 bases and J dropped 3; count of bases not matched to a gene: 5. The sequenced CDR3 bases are TGTGCCAGCAGCTTCTATCAGGGGGACTACGAG. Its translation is CASSFYQGDYE. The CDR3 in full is CASSFYQGDYEQYF.

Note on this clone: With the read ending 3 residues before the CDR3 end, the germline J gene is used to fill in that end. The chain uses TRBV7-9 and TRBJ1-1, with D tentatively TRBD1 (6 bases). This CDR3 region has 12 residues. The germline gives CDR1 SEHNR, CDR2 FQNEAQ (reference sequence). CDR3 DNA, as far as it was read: TGTGCCAGCAGCTTAGAAACAGGGAAG. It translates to CASSLETGK. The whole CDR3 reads CASSLETGKAFF.

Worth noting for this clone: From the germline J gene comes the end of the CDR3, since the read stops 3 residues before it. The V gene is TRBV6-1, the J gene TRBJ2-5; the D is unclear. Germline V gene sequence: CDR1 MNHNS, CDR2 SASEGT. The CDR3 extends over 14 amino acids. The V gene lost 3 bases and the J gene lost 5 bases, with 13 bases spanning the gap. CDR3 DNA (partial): TGTGCCAGCAGTGATAGCACGGTGCGGGAGACC. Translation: CASSDSTVRET. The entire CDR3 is CASSDSTVRETQYF.

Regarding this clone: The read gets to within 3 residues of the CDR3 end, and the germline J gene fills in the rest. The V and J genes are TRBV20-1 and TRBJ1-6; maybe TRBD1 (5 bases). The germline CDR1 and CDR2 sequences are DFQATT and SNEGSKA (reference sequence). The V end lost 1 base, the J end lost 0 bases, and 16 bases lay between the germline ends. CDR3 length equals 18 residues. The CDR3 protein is CSARGQGFQSSYNSPLHF. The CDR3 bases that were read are TGCAGTGCTAGAGGGCAGGGATTTCAGAGCTCCTATAATTCACCC.

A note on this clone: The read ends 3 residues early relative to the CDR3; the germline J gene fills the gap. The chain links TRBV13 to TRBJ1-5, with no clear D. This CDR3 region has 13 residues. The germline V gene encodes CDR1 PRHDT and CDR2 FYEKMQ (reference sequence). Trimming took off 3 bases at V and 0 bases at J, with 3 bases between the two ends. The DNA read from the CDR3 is TGTGCCAGCAGCTTGTATAGCAATCAGCCC. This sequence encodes CASSLYSNQP. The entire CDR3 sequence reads CASSLYSNQPQHF.

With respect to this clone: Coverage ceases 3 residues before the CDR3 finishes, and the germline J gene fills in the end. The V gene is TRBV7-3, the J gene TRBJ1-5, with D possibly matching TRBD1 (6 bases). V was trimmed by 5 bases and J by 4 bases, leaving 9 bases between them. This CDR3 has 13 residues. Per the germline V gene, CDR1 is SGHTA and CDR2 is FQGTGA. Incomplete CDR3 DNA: TGTGCCAGCAGCCCACAGGGAAATCAGCCC. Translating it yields CASSPQGNQP. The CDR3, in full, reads CASSPQGNQPQHF.

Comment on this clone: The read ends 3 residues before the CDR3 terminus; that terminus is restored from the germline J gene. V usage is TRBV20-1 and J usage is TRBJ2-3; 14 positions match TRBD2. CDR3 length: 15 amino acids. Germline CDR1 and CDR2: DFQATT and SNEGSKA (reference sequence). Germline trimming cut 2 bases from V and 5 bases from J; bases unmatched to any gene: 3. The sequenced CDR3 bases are TGCAGTGCTAGAAAGACTAGCGGGAGGGGAGATACG. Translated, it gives CSARKTSGRGDT. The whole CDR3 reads CSARKTSGRGDTQYF.

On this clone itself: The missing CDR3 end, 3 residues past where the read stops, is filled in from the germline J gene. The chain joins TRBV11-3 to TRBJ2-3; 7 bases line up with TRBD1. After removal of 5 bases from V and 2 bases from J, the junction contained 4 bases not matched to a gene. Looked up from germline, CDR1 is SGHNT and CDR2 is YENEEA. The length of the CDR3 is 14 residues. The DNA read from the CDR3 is TGTGCCAGCAGCCCAGGGACAGCCACAGATACG. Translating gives CASSPGTATDT. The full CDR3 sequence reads CASSPGTATDTQYF.

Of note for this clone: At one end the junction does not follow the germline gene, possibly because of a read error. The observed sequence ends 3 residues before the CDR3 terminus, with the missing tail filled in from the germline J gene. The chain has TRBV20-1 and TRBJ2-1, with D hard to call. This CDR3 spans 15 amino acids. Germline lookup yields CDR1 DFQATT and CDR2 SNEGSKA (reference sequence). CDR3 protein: CSAREERHNYNEQFF. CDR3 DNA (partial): TGCAGTGCAAGAGAGGAGCGTCATAACTACAATGAG.

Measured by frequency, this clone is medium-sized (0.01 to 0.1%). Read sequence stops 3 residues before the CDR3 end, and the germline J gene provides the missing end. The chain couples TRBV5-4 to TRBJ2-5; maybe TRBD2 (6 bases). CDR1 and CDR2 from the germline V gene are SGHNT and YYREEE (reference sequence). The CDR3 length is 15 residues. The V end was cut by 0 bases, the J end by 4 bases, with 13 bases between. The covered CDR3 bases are TGTGCCAGCAGCTTGGAGGCCAGGGAGGTAGAGACC. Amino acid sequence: CASSLEAREVET. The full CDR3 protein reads CASSLEAREVETQYF.

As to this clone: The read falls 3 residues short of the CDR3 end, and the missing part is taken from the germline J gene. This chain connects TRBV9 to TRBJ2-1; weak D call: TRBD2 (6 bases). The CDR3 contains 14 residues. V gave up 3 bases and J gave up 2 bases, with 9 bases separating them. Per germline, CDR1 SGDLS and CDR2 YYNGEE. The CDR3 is CASSGGGTYNEQFF. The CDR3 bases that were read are TGTGCCAGCAGCGGTGGCGGGACCTACAATGAG.

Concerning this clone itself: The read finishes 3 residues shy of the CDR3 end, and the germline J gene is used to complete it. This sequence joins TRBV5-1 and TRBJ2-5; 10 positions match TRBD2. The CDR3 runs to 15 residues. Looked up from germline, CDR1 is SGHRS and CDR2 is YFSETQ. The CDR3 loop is CASSLGLAGTDTQYF. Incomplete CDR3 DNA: TGCGCCAGCAGCTTGGGACTAGCGGGCACAGATACC. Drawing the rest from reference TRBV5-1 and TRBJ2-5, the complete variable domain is KAGVTQTPRYLIKTRGQQVTLSCSPISGHRSVSWYQQTPGQGLQFLFEYFSETQRNKGNFPGRFSGRQFSNSRSEMNVSTLELGDSALYLCASSLGLAGTDTQYFGPGTRLLVL.

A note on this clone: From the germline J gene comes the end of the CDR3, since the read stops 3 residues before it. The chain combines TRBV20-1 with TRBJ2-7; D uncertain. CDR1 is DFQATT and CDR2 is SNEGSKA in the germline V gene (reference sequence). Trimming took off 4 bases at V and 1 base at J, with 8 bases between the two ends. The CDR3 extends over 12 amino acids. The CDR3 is CSAKQWSYEQYF. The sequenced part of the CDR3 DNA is TGCAGTGCTAAACAGTGGTCCTACGAG.